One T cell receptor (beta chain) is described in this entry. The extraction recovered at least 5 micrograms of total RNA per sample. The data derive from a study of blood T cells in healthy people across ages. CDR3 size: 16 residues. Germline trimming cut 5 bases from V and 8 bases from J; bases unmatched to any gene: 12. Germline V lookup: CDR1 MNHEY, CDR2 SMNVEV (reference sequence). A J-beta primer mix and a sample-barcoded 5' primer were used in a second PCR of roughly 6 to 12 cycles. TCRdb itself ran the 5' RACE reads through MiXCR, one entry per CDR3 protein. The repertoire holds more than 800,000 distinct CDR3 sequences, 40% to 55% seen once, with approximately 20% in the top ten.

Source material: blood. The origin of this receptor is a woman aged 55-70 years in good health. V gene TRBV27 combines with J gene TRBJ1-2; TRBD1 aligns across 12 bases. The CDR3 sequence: CASSTGTGGEYRGYTF. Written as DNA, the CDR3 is TGTGCCAGCAGTACCGGGACAGGGGGCGAGTATCGGGGCTACACCTTC.